This T cell receptor beta chain derives from a study of tumor and adjacent non-tumor tissue in lung cancer. Notes on the study in general: Significantly higher TCR diversity was found in tumor than normal lung.

No cell sorting was done before RNA was extracted from the tissue. This clonotype was counted at least ten times. The antigen is not known. A modified ARM-PCR protocol with three rounds of nested PCR amplified TCRbeta. Via MiXCR, TCRdb re-called the multiplex PCR reads, giving one row per CDR3 protein. Of about 76,000 distinct CDR3 sequences in the sample, around 70% were seen once. Sequencing was done on a sample of lung tumor tissue. The sequence came from a woman in her 70s with non-small cell lung cancer.

DNA of the CDR3: TGTGCCAGCAGTCCGCGACAGGGGCGAGGATCTAACTATGGCTACACCTTC. This encodes CASSPRQGRGSNYGYTF. The chain couples TRBV12-3 or TRBV12-4 to TRBJ1-2; TRBD1 matches at 8 bases. The junction had 11 bases not matched to a gene; V was cut back by 5 bases and J by 0 bases. The CDR3 loop spans 17 amino acids.